This T cell receptor (beta chain) was sequenced in a study of control samples from healthy donors and cancer patients (dated by TCRdb to the early 2020s). The germline V gene supplies CDR1 SGHAT and CDR2 FQNNGV. Reading from cysteine to phenylalanine, the CDR3 counts 14 amino acids. Only the CDR3 region is kept as DNA, spanning 42 bases read in frame from base 1. From V the trimming removes 5 bases and from J it removes 7 bases, while the gene matches leave 6 bases of the junction unaccounted for. The library was obtained by the immunoSEQ multiplex PCR assay. Here the immuneACCESS table is served through TCRdb, limited to in-frame sequences with V and J called. Missing clones are a known gap in these copies; in checked studies unresolved V genes cover under half, and the rest lacks a known reason. The sample profile shows over 150,000 clones; around 94% of them were found once. The ten largest clones represent over 1.3% of the sample.

About this clone itself: Its target antigen remains unknown. No base quality information exists; no much larger clone differs at one position.

The chain is made from TRBV11-2 and TRBJ2-3, and TRBD2 matches 10 of the central bases. This receptor was obtained from a woman between 18 and 30 years old in good health. The sample comprised blood. The base sequence is TGTGCCAGCAGCCCGTGGACTAGCGGATATACGCAGTATTTT. Translated, it reads CASSPWTSGYTQYF.